A single sample is the source of the 31 T cell receptor beta chains below, sequenced in a study of blood T cell repertoires in COVID-19. Measured with immunoSEQ multiplex PCR; TCRdb has only the in-frame clones, and not every one. This table has 85,000 to 100,000 clones, 65% to 90% appearing once. Sequenced: peripheral blood. These receptors were obtained from a man aged 60 to 69 with acute or convalescent COVID-19.

V gene TRBV30 combines with J gene TRBJ1-4, with 7 bases identical to TRBD1. The J segment lost 7 bases and the V segment lost 3 bases, leaving 2 bases of the junction unmatched. In germline, CDR1 is GTSNPN, CDR2 SVGIG (reference sequence). The CDR3 totals 12 residues. The CDR3, as DNA: TGTGCCTGGAGACAGGGGCTTGAAAAACTGTTTTTT. It translates to CAWRQGLEKLFF.

V and J are TRBV7-9 and TRBJ2-1; 7 bases fit TRBD2. The V gene's germline CDR1 is SEHNR and CDR2 FQNEAQ (reference sequence). This CDR3 is 14 amino acids long. V gave up 5 bases and J gave up 8 bases; unmatched junction bases: 9. CDR3: CASSTRLAFDEQFF. The CDR3, as DNA: TGTGCCAGCAGCACGAGACTAGCCTTCGATGAGCAGTTCTTC.

This clone was counted a single time. The chain uses TRBV30 and TRBJ1-2; TRBD1 aligns across 7 bases. The CDR3 is 15 amino acids. The germline CDR1 and CDR2 sequences are GTSNPN and SVGIG (reference sequence). With 2 bases clipped from V and 8 bases from J, the junction kept 14 bases outside the gene matches. The CDR3 nucleotides are TGTGCCTGGAGTTTTCGTACAGGGGCTTTAAGGGGCTACACCTTC. This encodes CAWSFRTGALRGYTF.

The rearrangement links TRBV3-1 (or the pseudogene TRBV3-2) to TRBJ1-6; D is possibly TRBD1 (5 bases). Trimming stripped 0 bases from V and 7 bases from J, with 13 bases between. Looked up from germline, CDR1 is LGHDT and CDR2 is YNNKEL (reference sequence). This CDR3 has 16 amino acids. The CDR3 DNA sequence: TGTGCCAGCAGCCAAGATCTCACGGGGGTGAATTCACCCCTCCACTTT. This codes for CASSQDLTGVNSPLHF.

The chain recombines TRBV20-1 with TRBJ1-1, with TRBD1 as a possible D gene (5 bases). Looked up from germline, CDR1 is DFQATT and CDR2 is SNEGSKA (reference sequence). Trimming left V 3 bases short and J 10 bases short, with 15 bases between. CDR3 length equals 12 residues. The CDR3: CSASRGREGAFF. DNA for the CDR3: TGCAGTGCTAGTCGGGGCAGGGAGGGAGCTTTCTTT.

The V and J genes are TRBV7-2 and TRBJ2-2; D not resolved. Germline loops: CDR1 SGHTA, CDR2 FQGNSA. This CDR3 region has 15 residues. V shed 3 bases and J shed 10 bases, with 18 bases lying between them. CDR3 coding DNA: TGTGCCAGCAGCTTGGCAACGAGGAGTAGTGCGGAGCTGTTTTTT. This codes for CASSLATRSSAELFF.

This clone was seen a single time. V usage is TRBV9 and J usage is TRBJ2-3, with 12 positions matching TRBD2. The junction had 11 bases not matched to a gene; V was cut back by 4 bases and J by 5 bases. In germline, CDR1 is SGDLS, CDR2 YYNGEE. This CDR3 spans 17 amino acids. CDR3 DNA: TGTGCCAGCAGCCCATCGGGGACTAGCGGGTTGGGAGATACGCAGTATTTT. This codes for CASSPSGTSGLGDTQYF.

This clone has only one observation. Distinct nucleotide sequences in the sample also encode this CDR3. V usage is TRBV27 and J usage is TRBJ1-1, with a tentative D call TRBD1 (5 bases). With 8 bases removed from V and 7 bases from J, the gap between germline ends came to 11 bases. Looked up from germline, CDR1 is MNHEY and CDR2 is SMNVEV (reference sequence). The CDR3 extends over 11 amino acids. CDR3 in DNA: TGTGCCAGCTTCCGGGGGTTTGAAGCTTTCTTT. It specifies CASFRGFEAFF.

The chain carries TRBV6-5 and TRBJ1-3, with a tentative D call TRBD1 (5 bases). CDR1 is MNHEY and CDR2 is SVGAGI in the germline V gene. V dropped 5 bases and J dropped 4 bases, with 9 bases sitting between them. The CDR3 has 13 amino acids. The CDR3 nucleotides are TGTGCCAGCAGTCGGGGGTTCGGAAACACCATATATTTT. It specifies CASSRGFGNTIYF.

The V call is TRBV18, the J call TRBJ1-2; D is uncertain. Germline lookup yields CDR1 KGHSH and CDR2 LQKENI. Trimming cost V 3 bases and J 4 bases, with 12 bases left between them. CDR3 size: 14 residues. In nucleotides, the CDR3 is TGTGCCAGCTCACCTGACACCGAATTCTATGGCTACACCTTC. Its protein product is CASSPDTEFYGYTF.

The rearrangement uses TRBV6-6 and TRBJ2-3; the match to TRBD2 covers 11 bases. This CDR3 has 15 amino acids. The V segment lost 4 bases and the J segment 3 bases; nucleotides outside the gene matches: 3. Germline CDR1 is MNHNY and CDR2 is SVGAGI (reference sequence). CDR3 sequence reads: CASSWTSGSTDTQYF. CDR3 DNA sequence: TGTGCCAGCAGTTGGACTAGCGGGTCTACAGATACGCAGTATTTT.

This chain connects TRBV9 to TRBJ1-3, with a tentative D call TRBD1 (6 bases). Germline V CDR1 and CDR2: SGDLS, YYNGEE. V was cut by 1 base and J by 3 bases, with 11 bases left in between. The CDR3 loop spans 15 amino acids. CDR3 bases: TGTGCCAGCAGCGTAACAGGGTCAAGTGGAAACACCATATATTTT. The encoded protein is CASSVTGSSGNTIYF.

This chain links TRBV7-2 with TRBJ2-7; 9 bases line up with TRBD2. With V trimmed by 5 bases and J by 3 bases, 8 bases remained unmatched. The CDR3 totals 15 residues. The germline V gene has CDR1 SGHTA and CDR2 FQGNSA. The CDR3 DNA follows: TGTGCCAGCAGCAACCGACTAGCGGTGGGCTACGAGCAGTACTTC. This sequence encodes CASSNRLAVGYEQYF. The full variable domain, rest sourced from reference TRBV7-2 and TRBJ2-7, is GAGVSQSPSNKVTEKGKDVELRCDPISGHTALYWYRQSLGQGLEFLIYFQGNSAPDKSGLPSDRFSAERTGGSVSTLTIQRTQQEDSAVYLCASSNRLAVGYEQYFGPGTRLTVT.

The CDR3 spells CAIGLAGGPDTQYF. In nucleotides, the CDR3 is TGTGCCATCGGGCTAGCGGGGGGCCCAGATACGCAGTATTTT. The chain combines TRBV10-3 with TRBJ2-3; 11 bases match TRBD2. This CDR3 spans 14 amino acids. Trimming at V came to 8 bases and at J to 4 bases, leaving 5 bases not matched to a gene. The germline gives CDR1 ENHRY, CDR2 SYGVKD.

The chain carries TRBV5-1 and TRBJ2-2, with D possibly being TRBD1 (5 bases). The CDR3 has 14 amino acids. V was clipped by 1 base and J by 4 bases, with 8 bases between them. Germline assignment: CDR1 SGHRS and CDR2 YFSETQ. CDR3 sequence reads: CASSLTGTTGELFF. The CDR3 coding sequence is TGCGCCAGCAGCTTGACAGGCACCACCGGGGAGCTGTTTTTT. Full variable domain (remainder filled in from reference TRBV5-1 and TRBJ2-2): KAGVTQTPRYLIKTRGQQVTLSCSPISGHRSVSWYQQTPGQGLQFLFEYFSETQRNKGNFPGRFSGRQFSNSRSEMNVSTLELGDSALYLCASSLTGTTGELFFGEGSRLTVL.

A note on this clone: An end of the junction does not agree with germline; a read error may underlie this. The rearrangement joins TRBV9 to TRBJ2-2, with D possibly matching TRBD1 (5 bases). The CDR3 extends over 14 amino acids. The V gene's germline CDR1 is SGDLS and CDR2 YYNGEE. CDR3 nucleotide sequence: TGTGCCAGCAACGTAAACCAGGGTCCCGGGGAGCTGTTTTTT. This encodes CASNVNQGPGELFF. The full variable domain, with the rest looked up from reference TRBV9 and TRBJ2-2, is DSGVTQTPKHLITATGQRVTLRCSPRSGDLSVYWYQQSLDQGLQFLIQYYNGEERAKGNILERFSAQQFPDLHSELNLSSLELGDSALYFCASNVNQGPGELFFGEGSRLTVL.

The chain links TRBV5-1 to TRBJ2-7; 8 bases are a match to TRBD1. The length of the CDR3 is 14 residues. Germline V gene data show CDR1 as SGHRS and CDR2 as YFSETQ. The V and J ends lost 6 bases and 2 bases, in that order; junction bases with no gene match: 7. This CDR3 reads CASTLGDRPYEQYF. CDR3 sequence (DNA): TGCGCCAGCACCCTCGGGGACAGGCCCTACGAGCAGTACTTC.

V gene TRBV2 combines with J gene TRBJ2-6; D is unclear. With 3 bases removed from V and 2 bases from J, the gap between germline ends came to 8 bases. Germline V gives CDR1 SNHLY, CDR2 FYNNEI. The CDR3 has 15 amino acids. In DNA form, the CDR3 reads TGTGCCAGCAGTGACTGGAGCGCTGGGGCCAACGTCCTGACTTTC. Protein: CASSDWSAGANVLTF.

The chain has TRBV5-4 and TRBJ2-3, with D tentatively TRBD1 (6 bases). Trimming stripped 4 bases from V and 3 bases from J, with 15 bases between. Germline assignment: CDR1 SGHNT and CDR2 YYREEE (reference sequence). The CDR3 is made up of 15 amino acids. The CDR3, as DNA: TGTGCCAGCAGCCAACAGGGTTTATTAACAGATACGCAGTATTTT. Encoded protein: CASSQQGLLTDTQYF. The whole variable domain, filled in from reference TRBV5-4 and TRBJ2-3, reads ETGVTQSPTHLIKTRGQQVTLRCSSQSGHNTVSWYQQALGQGPQFIFQYYREEENGRGNFPPRFSGLQFPNYSSELNVNALELDDSALYLCASSQQGLLTDTQYFGPGTRLTVL.

The J gene is TRBJ1-1, the V gene TRBV5-4, with D tentatively TRBD1 (6 bases). The germline V gene encodes CDR1 SGHNT and CDR2 YYREEE (reference sequence). The CDR3 is made up of 16 amino acids. The V gene lost 4 bases and the J gene lost 0 bases, with 16 bases spanning the gap. CDR3 in DNA: TGTGCCAGCAGCCCTCGGGGGGGGGCGTTGAACACTGAAGCTTTCTTT. It codes for CASSPRGGALNTEAFF.

The genes are TRBV7-2 and TRBJ1-2; 7 bases line up with TRBD1. The CDR3 totals 15 residues. V shed 2 bases, J shed 4 bases, and the junction held 7 bases outside the gene matches. Germline V gene data show CDR1 as SGHTA and CDR2 as FQGNSA. DNA of the CDR3: TGTGCCAGCAGCTTACTAAACAGGGGAAGCTATGGCTACACCTTC. This gives the protein CASSLLNRGSYGYTF.

The chain uses TRBV14 and TRBJ1-1; 7 positions match TRBD1. The CDR3 is 15 residues long. V lost 4 bases to trimming and J lost 1 base; unmatched junction nucleotides: 6. In germline, CDR1 is SGHDN, CDR2 FVKESK. This chain's CDR3 is CASSPQTGRNTEAFF. Written as DNA, the CDR3 is TGTGCCAGCAGCCCCCAGACAGGGAGGAACACTGAAGCTTTCTTT.

V usage is TRBV2 and J usage is TRBJ1-5; possibly TRBD1 for D (5 bases). Germline CDR1 SNHLY, CDR2 FYNNEI. The CDR3 runs to 12 residues. The germline V and J ends were trimmed by 7 bases and 4 bases, with 8 bases remaining between them. The CDR3 region is CASKDSNQPQHF. In DNA, the CDR3 is TGTGCCAGCAAAGACAGTAATCAGCCCCAGCATTTT.

V gene TRBV6-5 combines with J gene TRBJ1-5, with a weak D call TRBD1 (5 bases). Trimming took 4 bases from V and 1 from J, leaving 8 bases between them. The CDR3 is 14 residues long. Per the germline V gene, CDR1 is MNHEY and CDR2 is SVGAGI. The CDR3 sequence is CASSWGVSNQPQHF. For the CDR3, the DNA is TGTGCCAGCAGTTGGGGCGTGAGCAATCAGCCCCAGCATTTT.

This clone was counted between two and nine times. The rearrangement links TRBV6-2 or TRBV6-3 to TRBJ1-5, with D possibly matching TRBD1 (5 bases). The CDR3 spans 13 residues. Germline lookup yields CDR1 MNHEY and CDR2 SVGEGT. V was trimmed by 10 bases and J by 5 bases, leaving 15 bases between them. CDR3 nucleotides: TGTGCCATCAGCGGGGCACTCGATCAGCCCCAGCATTTT. Protein: CAISGALDQPQHF.

This sequence joins TRBV3-1 (or the pseudogene TRBV3-2) and TRBJ2-7; 9 nucleotides align to TRBD1. The CDR3 has 14 amino acids. V was clipped by 1 base and J by 5 bases; unmatched bases: 3. The germline gives CDR1 LGHDT, CDR2 YNNKEL (reference sequence). CDR3 residues: CASSQGDRDHEQYF. The CDR3, as DNA: TGTGCCAGCAGCCAAGGGGACAGGGACCACGAGCAGTACTTC.

The V call is TRBV10-3, the J call TRBJ2-2, with 8 bases matching TRBD2. The germline CDR1 and CDR2 sequences are ENHRY and SYGVKD. This CDR3 is built from 16 residues. With V trimmed by 3 bases and J by 5 bases, 8 bases remained unmatched. The CDR3 reads CAISDPSGSGTGELFF. The CDR3 DNA follows: TGTGCCATCAGTGATCCCAGCGGGAGCGGAACCGGGGAGCTGTTTTTT.

This chain connects TRBV2 to TRBJ2-7, with D maybe TRBD2 (5 bases). Germline CDR1 reads SNHLY; CDR2 reads FYNNEI. This CDR3 spans 10 amino acids. V was shortened by 6 bases and J by 7 bases, with 7 bases between the two germline ends. DNA for the CDR3: TGTGCCAGCAGGGGAGTAGAGCAGTACTTC. It is translated as CASRGVEQYF.

The CDR3 DNA follows: TGTGCCAGCAGCTTCTGGGGGGACTGGGGGATAGCCAAAAACATTCAGTACTTC. It yields the protein CASSFWGDWGIAKNIQYF. The gene calls are TRBV7-9 and TRBJ2-4, with a tentative D call TRBD2 (6 bases). The germline CDR1 and CDR2 sequences are SEHNR and FQNEAQ (reference sequence). The CDR3 has 18 amino acids. Trimming removed 3 bases from V and 0 bases from J, with 18 bases in between.

The chain carries TRBV20-1 and TRBJ2-1, with D perhaps matching TRBD2 (5 bases). This CDR3 comprises 10 residues. Germline values: CDR1 DFQATT, CDR2 SNEGSKA (reference sequence). Trimming removed 3 bases from V and 9 bases from J, with 6 bases in between. CDR3 residues: CSASRGEQFF. The CDR3 coding sequence is TGCAGTGCTAGCCGGGGTGAGCAGTTCTTC.

The CDR3 DNA is TGTGCCAGCAGCGTAGGGGTAGCGGGAGGGCCAACAGATACGCAGTATTTT. Its translation: CASSVGVAGGPTDTQYF. The V gene is TRBV9, the J gene TRBJ2-3; 11 bases match TRBD2. This CDR3 comprises 17 residues. Germline V lookup: CDR1 SGDLS, CDR2 YYNGEE. V dropped 0 bases and J dropped 3; count of bases not matched to a gene: 6.